The 9 T cell receptor beta chains reported below all come from one sample, sequenced in a study of T-cell reconstitution after alpha-beta-depleted transplantation in children. Library preparation (for TCRbeta) was performed with unique molecular identifiers. TCRdb ran MiXCR on the PCR reads and lists one entry per CDR3 protein. Here the sample spans 150,000 to 200,000 distinct CDR3 sequences, more than 12% being singletons. The sequenced sample was PBMCs from the stem cell graft donor, obtained from the stem cell graft. The receptors stem from a human donor who donated a stem cell graft to a child with acute lymphoblastic leukemia.

This clonotype was observed many times. The gene calls are TRBV20-1 and TRBJ2-1; maybe TRBD1 (5 bases). CDR1 and CDR2 (germline): DFQATT, SNEGSKA (reference sequence). The CDR3 runs 13 residues. Trimming left V 5 bases short and J 5 bases short, with 13 bases between. CDR3 DNA: TGCAGTGCTCTAGGGGTTTTACACAATGAGCAGTTCTTC. Translation gives CSALGVLHNEQFF.

In this sample, this clonotype turned up a few times. The chain uses TRBV3-1 and TRBJ2-7; D could derive from TRBD1 or TRBD2 (7 bases each). The V end was cut by 4 bases, the J end by 0 bases, with 25 bases between. This CDR3 has 19 amino acids. CDR1 is LGHDT and CDR2 is YNNKEL in the germline V gene (reference sequence). The CDR3 loop reads CASSPLGGGRQGGSYEQYF. The CDR3 DNA is TGTGCCAGCAGCCCTCTAGGCGGGGGCCGCCAGGGGGGCTCCTACGAGCAGTACTTC.

This clonotype was recorded many times. The chain recombines TRBV12-3 or TRBV12-4 with TRBJ1-2, with a possible D match to TRBD1 (5 bases). Trimming removed 7 bases from V and 8 bases from J, with 20 bases in between. This CDR3 spans 14 amino acids. CDR3: CASTTPGFATGYTF. CDR3 in DNA: TGTGCCAGCACTACCCCAGGGTTTGCGACGGGCTACACCTTC.

This clonotype was picked up a small number of times. The gene calls are TRBV6-5 and TRBJ2-1; D gene uncertain. Between the trimmed V and J ends, which lost 6 bases and 5 bases, there was a span of 11 bases. The CDR3 is 13 amino acids. In germline, CDR1 is MNHEY, CDR2 SVGAGI. The CDR3 DNA sequence: TGTGCCAGCAGGTACGACTCTAACAATGAGCAGTTCTTC. It is translated as CASRYDSNNEQFF.

The sample holds a few counts of this clonotype. The gene calls are TRBV20-1 and TRBJ2-1; 8 bases fit TRBD2. Trimming took 3 bases from V and 6 from J; bases not matched to a gene: 7. The V gene's germline CDR1 is DFQATT and CDR2 SNEGSKA (reference sequence). This CDR3 has 14 amino acids. CDR3 bases: TGCAGTGCTAGTGGCGGGAGGTTCAGCAATGAGCAGTTCTTC. Its protein product is CSASGGRFSNEQFF.

This clonotype has just a few counts. The rearrangement links TRBV30 to TRBJ1-6; unclear D gene. Germline V gives CDR1 GTSNPN, CDR2 SVGIG (reference sequence). Trimming removed 3 bases from V and 7 bases from J, with 10 bases in between. The CDR3 is 13 residues long. CDR3 nucleotide sequence: TGTGCCTGGAGCGGGGTTCCGAATTCACCCCTCCACTTT. As protein: CAWSGVPNSPLHF.

This clonotype was observed a single time. It may be a read error: a sequence one base away is much more abundant. V gene TRBV5-1 combines with J gene TRBJ2-2; TRBD2 agrees at 10 bases. Germline loops: CDR1 SGHRS, CDR2 YFSETQ. This CDR3 is 18 amino acids long. J gave up 6 bases and V 0 bases, and 11 bases lay outside the gene matches. The CDR3 loop reads CASSLGLCLAGVSGELFF. The DNA for the CDR3 is TGCGCCAGCAGCTTGGGGCTTTGCCTAGCGGGAGTCTCCGGGGAGCTGTTTTTT.

This clonotype came up many times. The gene calls are TRBV5-1 and TRBJ1-1; a possible D gene is TRBD1 (6 bases). The CDR3 spans 15 residues. Looked up from germline, CDR1 is SGHRS and CDR2 is YFSETQ. V lost 0 bases and J 8 bases, leaving 17 bases between the germline ends. Written as DNA, the CDR3 is TGCGCCAGCAGCTTGGAGGCCAGGGGAAGGTCCGAAGCTTTCTTT. Translating gives CASSLEARGRSEAFF.

Ten or more counts support this clonotype. This sequence joins TRBV5-4 and TRBJ2-1; TRBD2 aligns across 10 bases. The CDR3 sequence is 17 residues long. Germline-derived CDR1 and CDR2 are SGHNT and YYREEE (reference sequence). J was trimmed by 0 bases and V by 0 bases; bases with no gene match: 3. CDR3 in amino acids: CASSLGASGSSYNEQFF. CDR3 nucleotide sequence: TGTGCCAGCAGCTTGGGGGCTAGCGGGAGCTCCTACAATGAGCAGTTCTTC.